This TCR beta chain derives from a study of identical twins (dated by TCRdb to the mid-2010s). As for the study more broadly: To test whether fetal clonotypes persist, the study used deep sequencing on TCR alpha and beta repertoires from monozygotic twins, unrelated adults of various ages, and cord blood. Replicate twin experiments were performed at different times using different library preparation protocols to rule out contamination. The research as a whole found: Compared with coincidental sharing between unrelated individuals, an excess of low generation-probability sequences was observed among out-of-frame TCR alpha sequences shared between twins. Because the same donors could not be followed over many years, the conclusions relied on cross-sectional statistical analysis. In beta out-of-frame sequences, excess twin sharing was weaker, because having fewer shared sequences lowered the signal-to-noise ratio. Abundant cord blood beta clonotypes carried fewer insertions; young adult naive repertoires showed a weaker similar trend, while memory repertoires showed none. Recombination models systematically underestimated out-of-frame TCR alpha sharing in monozygotic twins but agreed with sharing between unrelated individuals. Invariant T cells such as MAIT and iNKT could partly confound zero-insertion analyses, although diverse VJ usage argued against such confounding for most clonotypes.

Library preparation used 5' RACE. Sequenced using an Illumina HiSeq 2000. Template switching introduced a universal primer binding site; the final cDNA contained a unique molecular identifier, enabling accurate counting of TCR cDNA molecules. First-strand cDNA for TCR alpha and beta chains was synthesized from specific primers in the conserved constant-segment region. Each cDNA library was double barcoded, with a SMART-Mk sample barcode plus Illumina barcodes, to control for contamination. TruSeq adapter sequences, together with Illumina sample barcodes, were added in two successive PCR steps. The TCR alpha and beta cDNA libraries were sequenced on the Illumina HiSeq platform using custom primers. On the study's bioinformatics: MiGEC processed the raw reads to extract unique molecular identifiers, while MiXCR was used to determine the CDR3 positions. For each individual, recombination models were inferred using an EM algorithm with the repgenHMM and IGoR tools. Shared clonotype analysis was performed with the tcR package in R, normalizing sharing by the product of cloneset sizes. To study raw recombination free of thymic and clonal selection effects, out-of-frame nonproductive sequences were analyzed. TCRdb cleaned the public reads at Q25 with fastp, built clones with MiXCR and kept in-frame beta chains. Every CDR3 protein is listed once, alongside the most common genes and DNA of its rows. For this entry, the V and J calls and clone size follow TCRdb and not the study's own pipeline. For this sample the table gives about 520,000 distinct CDR3 sequences, of which around 20% were detected only once. The top ten constitute 0.91% of the sample.

All donors were healthy Caucasians. Three pairs of female monozygotic twins, all aged about 18 to 29 years, made up the twin cohort. Positive isolation kits from Invitrogen were used to isolate the CD4+ and CD8+ T cell populations. Trimming removed 4 bases from V and 6 bases from J; the gene matches leave 12 bases unexplained. As encoded in the germline V gene, CDR1 is SQVTM while CDR2 is ANQGSEA. The CDR3 runs 15 amino acids, cysteine and phenylalanine included. Solely the CDR3 DNA is kept, with 45 bases framed from the first base. A note on this clonotype: Its antigen specificity is not known. Base quality data are lacking; no much larger clone is found one base away.

These data also featured in a second study, about T cells expressing NK-cell markers. That second publication adds: Eight donors provided sorted CD3+CD56+NKG2C+, CD3+CD56+NKG2C- and CD3+CD56-NKG2C+ T-cell subsets, whose TCR beta-chain repertoires were profiled. Of the eight sequenced donors, seven were found to be HCMV-seropositive and one was found to be HCMV-seronegative. To restrict sorting to alphabetaTCR-expressing T cells, an anti-gammadeltaTCR antibody was added in several experiments. In over five donors, the dominant CD3+CD56+NKG2C+ clonotypes were among the top 10 CD8+ clonotypes and accounted for 1.0-7.0% of CD8+ T cells. Those dominant clonotypes were again the most abundant among CD3+CD56-NKG2C+ cells in a handful of donors, at about 25-60.1%. It remained unclear whether the expanded NKG2C-expressing T cell clones were specific for HCMV antigens. Randomly selected healthy volunteers, three men and five women, were used as the eight sequenced donors. HCMV-specific IgG was detected in serum with a commercial ELISA kit to determine HCMV serostatus. MIGEC was used to demultiplex reads and group the reads by UMI, and MiTCR was used to assemble and quantify clonotypes. To exclude erroneous sequences, only TCR cDNA sequences supported by at least two reads were retained. The tcR package was used for downstream repertoire analysis, and clonotypes were matched across fractions by CDR3 nucleotide sequence plus V segment. Antigen specificity was annotated against VDJdb with VDJmatch, allowing one amino acid substitution in CDR3.

The sequence derives from a woman aged 18-29 years in good health. The sample taken for sequencing was CD4+ T cells sorted from blood. The rearranged chain carries TRBV29-1 and TRBJ2-4, and 7 junctional nucleotides match TRBD1. The DNA is as follows: TGCAGCGTTGTATTGGGTGACAGGGCGTCAAACATTCAGTACTTC. It translates as CSVVLGDRASNIQYF.